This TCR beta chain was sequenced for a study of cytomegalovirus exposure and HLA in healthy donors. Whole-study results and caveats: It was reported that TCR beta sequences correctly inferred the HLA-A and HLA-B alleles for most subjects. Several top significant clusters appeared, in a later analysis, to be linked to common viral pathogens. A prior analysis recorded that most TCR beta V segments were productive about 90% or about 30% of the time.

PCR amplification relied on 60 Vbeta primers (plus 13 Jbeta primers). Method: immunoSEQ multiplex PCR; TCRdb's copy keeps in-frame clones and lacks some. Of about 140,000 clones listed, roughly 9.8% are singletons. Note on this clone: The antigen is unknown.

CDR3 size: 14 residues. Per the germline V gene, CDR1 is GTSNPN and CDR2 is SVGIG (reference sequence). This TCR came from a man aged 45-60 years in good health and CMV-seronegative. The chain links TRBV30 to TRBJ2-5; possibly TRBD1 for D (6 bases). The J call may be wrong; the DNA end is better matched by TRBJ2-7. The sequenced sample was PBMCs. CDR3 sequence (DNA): TGTGCCTGGAGTGGTCGGCAGGGGTCCTACGAGCAGTACTTC. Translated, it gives CAWSGRQGSYEQYF.